Below are 9 T cell receptor beta chains sequenced from a single sample in a study of shared clonotypes between healthy human individuals. Clones were sequenced by immunoSEQ multiplex PCR, and TCRdb holds only the in-frame ones, with some missing. The table shows fewer than 2.5 million clones, with roughly 93% occurring only once. The sample was naive CD4+ T cells from PBMCs. As to subset: CD45RA+ positively selected. The source of these receptors is a young man in good health. Some clones in this sample may be carry-over from other donors' samples.

V usage is TRBV5-4 and J usage is TRBJ2-1; D not resolved. Germline CDR1 and CDR2: SGHNT and YYREEE (reference sequence). CDR3 length equals 15 residues. The germline V and J ends were trimmed by 0 bases and 0 bases, with 7 bases remaining between them. The CDR3 protein is CASSLDPSSYNEQFF. Here the CDR3 DNA reads TGTGCCAGCAGCTTGGACCCCAGCTCCTACAATGAGCAGTTCTTC. Looking up the rest from reference TRBV5-4 and TRBJ2-1 gives the full variable domain: ETGVTQSPTHLIKTRGQQVTLRCSSQSGHNTVSWYQQALGQGPQFIFQYYREEENGRGNFPPRFSGLQFPNYSSELNVNALELDDSALYLCASSLDPSSYNEQFFGPGTRLTVL.

This chain connects TRBV15 to TRBJ2-7, with D possibly matching TRBD1 (5 bases). This CDR3 is 16 amino acids long. The germline CDR1 and CDR2 sequences are LNHNV and YYDKDF (reference sequence). V lost 0 bases and J lost 5, with 17 bases in between. The CDR3: CATSREGWQGRDEQYF. CDR3 DNA: TGTGCCACCAGCAGAGAAGGGTGGCAGGGAAGAGACGAGCAGTACTTC.

The gene calls are TRBV15 and TRBJ2-1; 9 bases match TRBD2. The V gene's germline CDR1 is LNHNV and CDR2 YYDKDF (reference sequence). V gave up 1 base and J gave up 7 bases; unmatched junction bases: 8. The CDR3 sequence is 16 residues long. The CDR3 bases are TGTGCCACCAGCAGAGCCCCACCGGGACTAGCAAATGAGCAGTTCTTC. It is translated as CATSRAPPGLANEQFF.

The chain couples TRBV6-6 to TRBJ1-5, with 7 bases matching TRBD1. This CDR3 is built from 15 residues. With V trimmed by 4 bases and J by 2 bases, 5 bases remained unmatched. Germline CDR1 and CDR2: MNHNY and SVGAGI (reference sequence). The CDR3 region has the DNA TGTGCCAGCAGTTCGCCCGGGACAGGCAATCAGCCCCAGCATTTT. Its protein product is CASSSPGTGNQPQHF.

CDR3 protein: CASSVDRANTEAFF. DNA of the CDR3: TGTGCCAGCAGCGTCGACAGGGCGAACACTGAAGCTTTCTTT. This rearrangement joins TRBV9 to TRBJ1-1; TRBD1 matches 7 bases. Germline CDR1 is SGDLS and CDR2 is YYNGEE. The CDR3 totals 14 residues. V was pared by 2 bases and J by 1 base, with 2 bases of the junction left unmatched.

The genes are TRBV4-1 and TRBJ1-5; D not certain. V was clipped by 0 bases and J by 0 bases, with 9 bases between them. This CDR3 is built from 16 residues. The germline V gene has CDR1 MGHRA and CDR2 YSYEKL. The CDR3 here is CASSQDIVASNQPQHF. DNA of the CDR3: TGCGCCAGCAGCCAAGATATTGTGGCTAGCAATCAGCCCCAGCATTTT.

As DNA, the CDR3 is TGTGCCAGCAGTGGTGGTGGGATAAAGTACTTC. It is translated as CASSGGGIKYF. The J gene is TRBJ2-7, the V gene TRBV2; D call uncertain. Germline V gene lookup returns CDR1 SNHLY and CDR2 FYNNEI. The CDR3 spans 11 residues. The V gene lost 4 bases and the J gene lost 11 bases, with 12 bases spanning the gap.

About this clone: Other DNA sequences within the sample encode an identical CDR3. The rearrangement joins TRBV29-1 to TRBJ2-1; D perhaps matches TRBD2 (5 bases). CDR1 SQVTM and CDR2 ANQGSEA come from the germline V gene. The V and J ends lost 5 bases and 0 bases respectively, with 11 bases between them. The length of the CDR3 is 14 residues. The CDR3, as DNA: TGCAGCGTTACGGGATCCAGCTCCTACAATGAGCAGTTCTTC. Encoded protein: CSVTGSSSYNEQFF.

The chain uses TRBV27 and TRBJ2-3, with D maybe TRBD2 (5 bases). The germline V and J ends were trimmed by 0 bases and 8 bases, with 12 bases remaining between them. Per germline, CDR1 MNHEY and CDR2 SMNVEV (reference sequence). The CDR3 sequence is 14 residues long. This CDR3 is CASSLSGLSGTQYF. CDR3 DNA: TGTGCCAGCAGTTTATCGGGCCTCAGCGGTACGCAGTATTTT.